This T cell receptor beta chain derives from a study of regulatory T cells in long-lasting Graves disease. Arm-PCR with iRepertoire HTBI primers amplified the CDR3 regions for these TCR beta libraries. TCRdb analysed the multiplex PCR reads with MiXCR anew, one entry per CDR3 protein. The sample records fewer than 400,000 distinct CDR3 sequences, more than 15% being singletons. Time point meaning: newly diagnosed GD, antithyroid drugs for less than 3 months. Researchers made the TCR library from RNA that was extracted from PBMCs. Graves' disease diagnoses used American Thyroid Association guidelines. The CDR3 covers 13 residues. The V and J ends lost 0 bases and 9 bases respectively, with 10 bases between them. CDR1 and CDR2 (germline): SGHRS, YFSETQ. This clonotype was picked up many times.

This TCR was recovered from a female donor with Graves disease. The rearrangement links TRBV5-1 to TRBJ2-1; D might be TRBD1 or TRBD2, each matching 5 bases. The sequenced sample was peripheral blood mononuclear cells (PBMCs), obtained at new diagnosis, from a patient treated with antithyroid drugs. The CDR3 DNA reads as TGCGCCAGCAGCTTGGCCTCTGGGGGTGAGCAGTTCTTC. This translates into CASSLASGGEQFF.